This T cell receptor beta chain was identified during a study of T cells in Graves' hyperthyroidism and ophthalmopathy (dated by TCRdb to the late 2010s). With respect to the entire study: Peripheral blood was collected at initial diagnosis, before any treatment. In addition, the study compared T-cell repertoires in thyroid tissue and in blood from roughly 6 Graves' hyperthyroidism patients. The 100 or so discovery patients were divided at random into training and test sets in a 7:3 ratio. The paper reports TCR Vbeta CDR3 sequencing of over 120 peripheral blood samples: under 45 ophthalmopathy, under 85 hyperthyroidism and some 17 progressor patients. To identify TCR V-J signatures that set the groups apart, the researchers used a discovery cohort of 100 patients, made up of 43 with Graves' ophthalmopathy and 55 to 65 with stable Graves' hyperthyroidism. After sampling, hyperthyroidism patients received methimazole starting at 30 mg daily, and ophthalmopathy patients received high-dose intravenous methylprednisolone. Prospective prediction of ophthalmopathy was tested in an independent validation cohort consisting of 18 hyperthyroidism patients and some 16 patients who later progressed to ophthalmopathy. Results the study describes overall, beyond this receptor: A model built on a 13 V-J signature distinguished ophthalmopathy from stable hyperthyroidism, reaching around 88% sensitivity and 81.08% specificity in cross-validation and 80%/75% in testing. Most expanded thyroid clonotypes (frequency above 0.001) were also found in blood, which suggests that blood repertoires may mirror thyroid immune responses. During validation, the model predicted progression to ophthalmopathy a median of approximately 6 months ahead of onset, with approximately 70% sensitivity and 72% to 85% specificity. No statistical method was used to fix the sample size in advance, and group allocation was not hidden from the investigators.

In the ophthalmopathy patients, disease was moderately to severely active, with a Clinical Activity Score of 3 or more, a NOSPECS grade of 4 or more, and a duration of less than 3 months. Exclusion was applied to patients with uncontrolled infections, other autoimmune diseases, pregnancy or lactation. Clinical symptoms, serum thyroxine and TRAb, thyroid ultrasound, and orbital computed tomography formed the basis for the diagnoses. Ficoll-Paque density gradient centrifugation was used to isolate PBMCs from around 9.1 ml of fresh peripheral blood. Total RNA was extracted using Trizol reagent, and RNA quality was assessed on an Agilent 2100 Bioanalyzer. The CDR3, cysteine through phenylalanine, is 14 amino acids long. CDR3 DNA only is kept here, 42 bases in frame from base 1. As encoded in the germline V gene, CDR1 is LGHNA while CDR2 is YNFKEQ. V gives up 0 bases and J gives up 6 bases, and the segment between their germline ends measures 12 bases.

Points on this clonotype: Its antigen is unknown. One base away there is no much larger clone; base qualities are not given.

The TCR beta CDR3 regions were amplified from RNA transcripts. The first round of RT-PCR for the TCR CDR3 was performed with the HTBI primer set and the Qiagen OneStep RT-PCR kit. The libraries were constructed in a second round of multiplex PCR and then size-selected and purified. The libraries were sequenced on an Illumina HiSeq2000 using paired-end 100 bp reads. The study's processing was this. SOAPnuke was used to process the raw data, throwing out any read that contained adapters or uncalled bases, had a mean Phred below 15, or lacked an exact constant-primer or identifier match. COPE v1.2.5 was used to merge the high-quality paired reads, and each unique nucleotide sequence was defined as a clonotype. MiTCR v1.1 was used to align the clonotypes against IMGT TRBV, TRBD and TRBJ reference segments. Only V-J combinations with frequency above 0.0001, covering approximately 99% of repertoires, were analysed. A TCS score was defined as the ratio between F50 (clonal expansion) and ExV (chaos), using BLOSUM62-based TCRdist between CDR3 peptides within each V-J. Welch's t-statistics and random forest reduced fewer than 550 V-J features to 10 to 15, which were used in a naive Bayes classifier (R e1071). TCRdb trimmed the raw reads at Q25, called clones with MiXCR and kept productive beta chains. Entries are consolidated by CDR3 protein sequence, retaining the most common genes and DNA. TCRdb's processing, not the authors', yielded these V and J calls. The sample table lists 490,000 or so distinct CDR3 sequences, about 22% of them with a count of one. Of the sample, about half is held by the ten largest clones.

The receptor comes from a woman aged 70-85 years with Graves' ophthalmopathy. The V and J segments used are TRBV4-2 and TRBJ2-7; TRBD2 could be the D gene, as 6 bases match. Sequenced sample: blood. The DNA reads as follows: TGTGCCAGCAGCCAAGAAGGAGGGGTCTCCGAGCAGTACTTC. Its protein product is CASSQEGGVSEQYF.